A single sample is the source of the 13 T cell receptor beta chains below, sequenced in a study of blood T cells in healthy people across ages. PCR was performed a second time for about 6 to 11 cycles using a sample-barcoded 5' primer and a J-beta primer mix. MiXCR, run by TCRdb on the 5' RACE reads, gives a single entry per CDR3 protein. The table records some 900,000 distinct CDR3 sequences, roughly 26% of them present only once. Sample: blood. These receptor sequences come from a woman older than 75 in good health.

V gene TRBV3-1 combines with J gene TRBJ1-5, with D uncertain. V gave up 1 base and J gave up 6 bases, with 4 bases separating them. The CDR3 contains 12 residues. Germline-derived CDR1 and CDR2 are LGHDT and YNNKEL (reference sequence). CDR3 loop: CASSQVGQPQHF. CDR3 sequence (DNA): TGTGCCAGCAGCCAAGTAGGTCAGCCCCAGCATTTT.

This chain uses TRBV20-1 with TRBJ1-5; TRBD1 agrees at 10 bases. Germline CDR1 and CDR2: DFQATT and SNEGSKA (reference sequence). V trimming: 6 bases; J trimming: 3 bases; junction bases outside the gene matches: 8. The CDR3 has 15 residues. Here the CDR3 reads CSAPRDRGYNQPQHF. CDR3 nucleotides: TGCAGTGCCCCCCGGGACAGGGGATACAATCAGCCCCAGCATTTT.

This chain links TRBV12-3 or TRBV12-4 with TRBJ2-3, with 7 nucleotides matching TRBD2. V was clipped by 7 bases and J by 11 bases; unmatched bases: 15. This CDR3 is 14 amino acids long. The CDR3 loop is CASNRAGRLDVQYF. For the CDR3, the DNA is TGTGCCAGCAATCGAGCGGGGAGACTAGATGTGCAGTATTTT.

This clonotype was seen repeatedly, ten times or more. This sequence joins TRBV20-1 and TRBJ2-1; 15 positions match TRBD2. Trimming removed 3 bases from V and 7 bases from J; junction bases left unmatched: 4. The germline V gene has CDR1 DFQATT and CDR2 SNEGSKA (reference sequence). There are 15 residues in the CDR3. CDR3 coding DNA: TGCAGTGCTAGTAGGGGACTAGCGGGGGGTAATGAGCAGTTCTTC. This codes for CSASRGLAGGNEQFF.

V usage is TRBV7-2 and J usage is TRBJ1-6; D remains ambiguous. CDR1 and CDR2 (germline): SGHTA, FQGNSA. V was clipped by 5 bases and J by 5 bases, with 13 bases between them. The CDR3 spans 15 residues. CDR3 loop: CASSVLGSHNSPLHF. In nucleotides, the CDR3 is TGTGCCAGCAGCGTCCTCGGTAGCCATAATTCACCCCTCCACTTT.

A remark on this clonotype: A much bigger clone sits one base away, suggesting this may be a read error. The V call is TRBV7-7, the J call TRBJ2-5; no clear D. Germline V lookup: CDR1 SSHAT, CDR2 FNYEAQ (reference sequence). The CDR3 extends over 14 amino acids. CDR3 sequence: CAISDPVRHNEQYF. The CDR3 bases are TGTGCTATCTCCGACCCAGTACGACACAATGAGCAGTACTTC. The whole variable domain, filled in from reference TRBV7-7 and TRBJ2-5, reads GAGVSQSPRYKVTKRGQDVTLRCDPISSHATLYWYQQALGQGPEFLTYFNYEAQPDKSGLPSDRFSAERPEGSISTLTIQRTEQRDSAMYRCAISDPVRHNEQYFGPGTRLLVL.

Turning to this clonotype: A much larger clonotype is one base distant, so this may be a read error. The rearrangement links TRBV7-2 to TRBJ2-3, with TRBD2 matching 8 bases. Per the germline V gene, CDR1 is SGHTA and CDR2 is FQGNSA. The trim removed 5 bases at V and 10 bases at J, leaving 17 bases unmatched. The CDR3 length is 16 residues. This CDR3 is CASSLQAGAQVGAQYF. CDR3 in DNA: TGTGCCAGCAGCCTTCAAGCGGGGGCCCAGGTTGGTGCGCAGTATTTT.

Many counts were recorded for this clonotype. The chain has TRBV27 and TRBJ2-6; TRBD1 aligns across 11 bases. The germline CDR1 and CDR2 sequences are MNHEY and SMNVEV (reference sequence). V shed 7 bases, J shed 2 bases, and the junction held 4 bases outside the gene matches. The CDR3 covers 16 residues. CDR3 sequence reads: CASKGQGAPGANVLTF. The CDR3 DNA is TGTGCCAGCAAAGGACAGGGGGCGCCTGGGGCCAACGTCCTGACTTTC.

The chain employs TRBV7-2 and TRBJ2-2; TRBD1 is a possible D gene (5 bases). V lost 2 bases to trimming and J lost 1 base, with 8 bases between them. Germline loops: CDR1 SGHTA, CDR2 FQGNSA. The CDR3 runs to 15 residues. The DNA for the CDR3 is TGTGCCAGCAGCTTAATGCAGGGGAACACCGGGGAGCTGTTTTTT. It translates to CASSLMQGNTGELFF.

V gene TRBV5-1 combines with J gene TRBJ1-2; 10 nucleotides match TRBD1. Germline lookup yields CDR1 SGHRS and CDR2 YFSETQ. CDR3 size: 17 residues. V shed 1 base and J 7 bases; nucleotides not matched to a gene: 13. CDR3 sequence reads: CASSLMGMGQGRSGYTF. CDR3 coding DNA: TGCGCCAGCAGCTTGATGGGAATGGGACAGGGGAGGTCTGGCTACACCTTC.

This clonotype has a count of ten or more. The chain employs TRBV5-1 and TRBJ2-3, with 8 bases lining up with TRBD2. With 0 bases clipped from V and 2 bases from J, the junction kept 5 bases outside the gene matches. This CDR3 spans 16 amino acids. Germline V gene data show CDR1 as SGHRS and CDR2 as YFSETQ. CDR3 coding DNA: TGCGCCAGCAGCTTGGAAGCGGGGGATCTCACAGATACGCAGTATTTT. This codes for CASSLEAGDLTDTQYF.

This clonotype was counted between two and nine times. V and J are TRBV7-2 and TRBJ1-1; a possible D gene is TRBD1 (5 bases). The CDR3 is 14 amino acids. Trimming removed 4 bases at V and 5 bases at J, with 14 bases between. Germline V gene data show CDR1 as SGHTA and CDR2 as FQGNSA. CDR3 DNA sequence: TGTGCCAGCAGCTCCCAGGGAGGAAAAACTGAAGCTTTCTTT. It encodes CASSSQGGKTEAFF.

This clonotype was seen many times. The rearrangement uses TRBV13 and TRBJ2-7; no clear D. Trimming shortened V by 1 base and J by 6 bases, and 10 bases separated the two germline ends. CDR1 PRHDT and CDR2 FYEKMQ come from the germline V gene (reference sequence). The CDR3 totals 13 residues. In nucleotides, the CDR3 is TGTGCCAGCAGCTTAGCGGCAGCGCGCGAGCAGTACTTC. It encodes CASSLAAAREQYF.